This T cell receptor (beta chain) originates from a study of molecular identifiers for immune sequencing clone quantification. The CDR3 covers 15 residues. This clonotype was recorded at least ten times. The antigen remains unidentified. The study, taken as a whole, reports: Clones that exceeded 20 RNA copies held over 98% of effector molecules, yet under 1% in naive cells.

Naive CD8 libraries used 20,000 to 1,000,000 sorted cells and 10%, 30% or 50% RNA. Bulk libraries came from a prior protocol with listed TCR primers. TCRdb recomputed calls from the PCR reads with MiXCR, one row per CDR3 protein. The sample has some 70,000 distinct CDR3 sequences, 15% to 20% seen once. This chain links TRBV21-1 with TRBJ2-5; TRBD1 was called by the table and not checked on the DNA. TRBV21-1 is recorded as a pseudogene. The sequence came from a human donor in good health. Some libraries in this study had Jurkat cell RNA spiked in. Sequences were obtained from naive CD8+ T cells from blood, with Jurkat cell RNA spiked in. The subset denotes: FACS-sorted CD8+CD4-CCR7+CD45RA+ naive T cells. The CDR3 coding sequence is TGTGCCAGCAGCAAATCCTGGACAAACCAAGAGACCCAGTACTTC. Translation: CASSKSWTNQETQYF.